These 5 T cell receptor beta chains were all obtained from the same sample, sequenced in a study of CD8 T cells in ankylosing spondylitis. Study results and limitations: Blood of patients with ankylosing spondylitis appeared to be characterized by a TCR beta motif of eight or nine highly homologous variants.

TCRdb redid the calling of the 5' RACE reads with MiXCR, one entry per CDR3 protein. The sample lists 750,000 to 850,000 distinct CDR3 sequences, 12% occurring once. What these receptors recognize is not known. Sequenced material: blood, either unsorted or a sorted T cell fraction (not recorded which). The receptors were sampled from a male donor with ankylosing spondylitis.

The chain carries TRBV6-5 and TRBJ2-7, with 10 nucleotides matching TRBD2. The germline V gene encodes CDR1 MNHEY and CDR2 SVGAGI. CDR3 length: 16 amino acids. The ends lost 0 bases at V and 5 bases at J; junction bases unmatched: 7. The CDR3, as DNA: TGTGCCAGCAGTTACTCGAGGCTAGCGGGAGTCCACGAGCAGTACTTC. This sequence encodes CASSYSRLAGVHEQYF.

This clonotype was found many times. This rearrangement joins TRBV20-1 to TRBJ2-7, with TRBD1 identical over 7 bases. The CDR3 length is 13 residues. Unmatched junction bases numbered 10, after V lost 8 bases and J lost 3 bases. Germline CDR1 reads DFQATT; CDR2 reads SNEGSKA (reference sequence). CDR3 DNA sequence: TGCAGTTCCCGACAGGGTGGAGGCTACGAGCAGTACTTC. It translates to CSSRQGGGYEQYF.

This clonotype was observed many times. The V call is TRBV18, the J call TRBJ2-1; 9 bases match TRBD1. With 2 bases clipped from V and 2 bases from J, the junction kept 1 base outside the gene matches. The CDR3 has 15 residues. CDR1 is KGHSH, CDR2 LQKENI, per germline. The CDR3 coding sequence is TGTGCCAGCTCACCAGGGACAGGGACCTACAATGAGCAGTTCTTC. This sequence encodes CASSPGTGTYNEQFF.

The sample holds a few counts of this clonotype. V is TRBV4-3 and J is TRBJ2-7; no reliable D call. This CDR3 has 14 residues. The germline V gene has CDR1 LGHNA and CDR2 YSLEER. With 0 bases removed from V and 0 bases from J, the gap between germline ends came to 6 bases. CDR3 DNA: TGCGCCAGCAGCCAAGAGATAGTCTCCTACGAGCAGTACTTC. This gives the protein CASSQEIVSYEQYF.

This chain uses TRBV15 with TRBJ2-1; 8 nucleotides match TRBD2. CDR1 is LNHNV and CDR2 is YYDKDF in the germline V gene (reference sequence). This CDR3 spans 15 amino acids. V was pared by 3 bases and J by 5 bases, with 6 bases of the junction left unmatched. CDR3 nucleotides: TGTGCCACCAGCAGGACTAGCGATTATAACAATGAGCAGTTCTTC. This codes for CATSRTSDYNNEQFF.